This T cell receptor (beta chain) was sequenced for a study of blood T cell repertoires in COVID-19 (dated by TCRdb to about 2020). Describing the broader study: Collaborator samples came from the United States, Italy and Spain and covered acute and convalescent phases of COVID-19. The material from the prospective study consisted of cDNA or gDNA derived from T cells, B-cell-depleted T cells, or PBMCs. Deeply sampled blood TCRbeta repertoires from subjects exposed to, actively infected with, or recovered from COVID-19 were included in the dataset. A freely available public database, intended as a resource for researchers studying the immune response to SARS-CoV-2, is where the repertoires were released. Samples came from the ongoing ImmuneRACE study (first 160 participants) plus 1,254 subjects from 6 global collaborators. A de-identified subject ID, COVID-19 status, age in years and sex were almost always included in the sample metadata. HLA class I and class II types, where available, came from metadata supplied by the sample provider rather than from assay-based typing.

Trimming removed 5 bases from V and 4 bases from J, leaving 9 bases between the germline ends. The germline V gene encodes CDR1 MNHEY and CDR2 SVGEGT. The CDR3, cysteine through phenylalanine, is 12 amino acids long. Of all the DNA, just the CDR3 is kept, 36 bases in frame from base 1. For this clone: Its target antigen remains unknown. Qualities for individual bases were not recorded, and no much larger clone is one base off.

Whole blood was collected in K2EDTA tubes by collaborating institutions according to the institutions' own protocols. For TCRbeta analysis, collaborators shipped samples as frozen whole blood, isolated PBMCs, or DNA extracted from either of those sample types. What the work shows at the level of the full study, not this receptor alone: The amount of clinical and demographic metadata varied by source and participant and was provided uncurated.

TCRbeta CDR3 regions were amplified from genomic DNA using the immunoSEQ Assay, a bias-controlled multiplex PCR. The study's processing was this. Within the assay, amplification of reference gene primers was used to estimate how many nucleated cells each sample contained. Sequence reads were collapsed and filtered to measure the absolute abundance of every unique TCRbeta CDR3 rearrangement. Productive Simpson clonality was computed per sample as the square root of Simpson's diversity index over productive rearrangements. TCRdb's version of the immuneACCESS table is confined to in-frame rearrangements and falls short of the full clone set. An unresolved V gene accounts for under half of the shortfall where checked; the remainder is of unknown origin. V and J calls and clone size are as listed in that table; D and trimming were resolved from the DNA. The sample records under 150,000 clones, 70% to 90% of which are singletons. The ten most abundant clones make up about 28% of the sample.

Recombination connected TRBV6-2 or TRBV6-3 to TRBJ2-7, and TRBD1 may be the D gene, going by 5 matching bases. The TCR sequence derives from a human donor in a cohort sampled during active COVID-19. The sequenced sample consisted of peripheral blood. The nucleotides are TGTGCCAGCAGTAGGGGCAATTACGAGCAGTACTTC. This encodes CASSRGNYEQYF.